The TCR beta chain described here comes from a study of OX40 agonist ivuxolimab in advanced cancers. Turning to the overall study: Ivuxolimab was a fully human IgG2 agonistic monoclonal antibody targeting the costimulatory receptor OX40 (CD134). Intravenous ivuxolimab was administered to patients every 2 weeks at six dose levels: 0.01, 0.1, 0.3, 1.5, 3 and 10 mg/kg. Among the approximately 50 dose-escalation patients, about 20 had hepatocellular carcinoma, roughly 15 melanoma, 9 renal cell carcinoma and 9 head and neck cancer. Prior anti-PD-1, anti-PD-L1 or anti-CTLA-4 therapy was permitted, and checkpoint inhibitors had been received by 40% to 50% of dose-escalation patients. The dose-escalation cohort was about 83% male with a mean age of approximately 60 years, ranging from 23 to 79. The paper covers the monotherapy dose-escalation part of the phase I ivuxolimab trial, which included N of about 50 patients. Peripheral TCRbeta sequencing was intended to test whether TCR sequence diversity was altered and clonal T-cell expansion was caused by ivuxolimab. Partial responses occurred in three dose-escalation patients: two with cutaneous melanoma and one with hepatocellular carcinoma.

Patients with autoimmune disease history or receiving systemic immunosuppression were excluded from the trial. Peripheral blood for TCR sequencing was drawn from every dose cohort at baseline, at cycle 4 day 1 and at cycle 7 day 1. Samples came from an open-label, multicenter, first-in-human phase I dose-escalation trial of ivuxolimab. The trial enrolled adults with locally advanced or metastatic head and neck squamous cell, hepatocellular, melanoma or renal cell carcinoma. Before TCR sequencing, CD4+ and CD8+ T cells were separately sorted from peripheral blood. To sequence the TCRbeta CDR3 region, genomic DNA was isolated from the sorted cells. The immunoSEQ Assay was used for sequencing of TCRbeta CDR3 regions. TCRdb carries this immuneACCESS record with in-frame sequences only. Its versions omit some clonotypes, under half of them owing to an unresolved V gene in the studies checked, with the rest unexplained. Recorded for this sample are about 80,000 clones; roughly 94% of them occurred a single time. About 11% of the sample rests with the top ten.

On this clone: It has no known antigen specificity. Qualities for individual bases were not recorded, and no much larger clone is one base off.

The paper as a whole reports these results and caveats: Which antigens the clonally expanded peripheral T cells were specific for was not determined. In the 0.1-3.0 mg/kg groups, partial responders had among the lowest normalized peripheral clonal expansion, particularly in CD8+ T cells. Low levels of normalized T-cell clonal expansion were also seen in some nonresponding patients. Clonal expansion of both CD4+ and CD8+ blood T cells was observed from baseline to week 6 at doses 0.1 to 3.0 mg/kg. After ivuxolimab, more expanded clones were found on average in CD8+ T cells than in CD4+ T cells.

The TCR comes from an adult with an advanced solid tumor such as melanoma, head and neck, liver or kidney cancer. The sample consisted of CD4+ or CD8+ T cells sorted from blood, taken in a trial of the OX40 agonist ivuxolimab.

The base sequence is TGTGCCAGCAGCTTGTTAATGCGGGCAGCGGTAGAGACCCAGTACTTC. Protein translation: CASSLLMRAAVETQYF. The chain employs TRBV5-6 and TRBJ2-5; a tentative D match to TRBD2 spans 5 bases. At the junction V is shortened by 1 base and J by 4 bases, with 17 bases in between. From the cysteine through the phenylalanine, the CDR3 covers 16 amino acids. Just CDR3 DNA is preserved here, 48 bases in frame from base 1. Via the germline V gene, CDR1 is SGHDT and CDR2 YYEEEE.